The source of this TCR beta chain is a study of cytomegalovirus exposure and HLA in healthy donors. Findings of the study overall: Diagnosis of cytomegalovirus status made by the classifier reportedly showed high specificity and sensitivity. The listing of fewer than 200 TCR beta chains classed them as cytomegalovirus-associated. TCR clusters originating in the first cohort tended to co-occur in the 100 to 150 validation repertoires, according to a later analysis.

Profiling relied on immunoSEQ multiplex PCR, and the TCRdb table lists in-frame clones only, not all of them. The sample yields some 65,000 clones, approximately 93% seen once. Unmatched junction bases numbered 7, after V lost 0 bases and J lost 3 bases. This CDR3 spans 16 amino acids. Germline CDR1 reads MNHNY; CDR2 reads SVGAGI (reference sequence). Of note for this clone: The antigen is not known.

The chain employs TRBV6-6 and TRBJ2-7, with 8 bases that match TRBD1. The origin of this receptor is a man between 18 and 29 years old in good health and CMV-seropositive. Sequenced material: PBMCs. The CDR3 protein is CASSYSYLDRVYEQYF. In nucleotides, the CDR3 is TGTGCCAGCAGTTACTCTTACTTGGACAGGGTCTACGAGCAGTACTTC.